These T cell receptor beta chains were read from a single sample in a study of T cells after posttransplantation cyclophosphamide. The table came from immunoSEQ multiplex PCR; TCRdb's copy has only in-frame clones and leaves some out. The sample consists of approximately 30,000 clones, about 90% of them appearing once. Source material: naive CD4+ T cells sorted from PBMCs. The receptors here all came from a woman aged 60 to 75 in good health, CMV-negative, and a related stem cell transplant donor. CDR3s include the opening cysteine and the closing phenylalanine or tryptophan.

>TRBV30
CAWSGAGHVEKLFF
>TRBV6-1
CASSERASVSTDTQYF
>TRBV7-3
CASSLPGTNTGELFF
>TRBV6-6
CASSYGDRGGSPLHF
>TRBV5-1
CASSFTLTGSSGEQYF
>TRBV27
CASRELRAGNTEAFF
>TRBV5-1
CASSLDGGTEAFF
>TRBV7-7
CASSLALGNQETQYF
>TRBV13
CANSSRDITYEQYF
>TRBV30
CAWSVPGTYEQYF
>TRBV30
CAWSVPFSGRAVNEQFF
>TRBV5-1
CASSAGAGTEAFF